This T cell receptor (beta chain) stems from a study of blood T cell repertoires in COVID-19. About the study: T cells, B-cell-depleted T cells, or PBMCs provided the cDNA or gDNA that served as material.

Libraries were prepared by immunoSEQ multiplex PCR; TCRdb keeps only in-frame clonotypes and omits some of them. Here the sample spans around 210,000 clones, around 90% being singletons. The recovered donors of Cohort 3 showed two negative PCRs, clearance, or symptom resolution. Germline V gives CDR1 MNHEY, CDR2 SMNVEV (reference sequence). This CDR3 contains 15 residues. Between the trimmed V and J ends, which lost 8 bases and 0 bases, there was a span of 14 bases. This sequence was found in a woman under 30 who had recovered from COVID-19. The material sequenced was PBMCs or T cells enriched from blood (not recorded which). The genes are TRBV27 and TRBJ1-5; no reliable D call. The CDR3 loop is CASRENDYSNQPQHF. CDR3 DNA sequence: TGTGCCAGCCGAGAAAACGATTATAGCAATCAGCCCCAGCATTTT.